This T cell receptor (beta chain) was recorded in a study of cytomegalovirus exposure and HLA in healthy donors. Study conclusions and caveats: The TCR clusters that emerged in the first cohort tended, a later analysis found, to co-occur in the roughly 130 validation repertoires.

This CDR3 region has 18 residues. Trimming at V came to 4 bases and at J to 5 bases, leaving 14 bases not matched to a gene. Germline V lookup: CDR1 SGHVS, CDR2 FQNEAQ. In this sample, this clone turned up a few times. Its antigen is currently unknown. The assay was immunoSEQ multiplex PCR, and TCRdb's table has in-frame clones only and misses some. This sample has roughly 150,000 clones, with more than 85% found just once. The receptor's source is a man younger than 35 in good health and CMV-seronegative. The source material was PBMCs. This chain connects TRBV7-8 to TRBJ2-5; 12 bases agree with TRBD2. The CDR3 nucleotides are TGTGCCAGCAGCTCGGGGTGGCTAGCGGGAGGGGACGATGAGACCCAGTACTTC. Translation: CASSSGWLAGGDDETQYF.